Presented here are 28 T cell receptor beta chains from one specimen sequenced in a study of technical replicates of blood from several donors. TCRdb's table, derived via immunoSEQ multiplex PCR, lists solely in-frame clones and lacks some. The sample holds approximately 70,000 clones, roughly nine tenths seen once. Material: PBMCs. The source of these receptors is a human donor in good health. Some clones in this sample may be carry-over from other donors' samples.

This chain connects TRBV4-3 to TRBJ1-1; D is ambiguous. CDR1 LGHNA and CDR2 YSLEER come from the germline V gene. The CDR3 consists of 14 residues. V was trimmed by 3 bases and J by 11 bases, leaving 19 bases between them. CDR3 coding DNA: TGCGCCAGCAGCCAGATCGGGAGGCCTGGAAGCGCTTTCTTT. Its translation is CASSQIGRPGSAFF.

The chain recombines TRBV18 with TRBJ2-1; 9 nucleotides line up with TRBD1. Germline assignment: CDR1 KGHSH and CDR2 LQKENI. J was trimmed by 6 bases and V by 4 bases; bases with no gene match: 4. This CDR3 is built from 14 residues. CDR3 sequence reads: CASSRQGESNEQFF. Written as DNA, the CDR3 is TGTGCCAGCTCACGACAGGGGGAATCCAATGAGCAGTTCTTC.

This clone occurred a few times. V and J are TRBV10-3 and TRBJ1-2; no clear D gene. Germline CDR1 reads ENHRY; CDR2 reads SYGVKD. V was clipped by 0 bases and J by 8 bases, with 7 bases between them. This CDR3 is 12 amino acids long. This CDR3 is CAISESNEGYTF. The CDR3 nucleotides are TGTGCCATCAGTGAGTCGAACGAGGGCTACACCTTC.

V is TRBV5-1 and J is TRBJ2-5, with no clear D. The V end lost 0 bases, the J end lost 1 base, and 7 bases lay between the germline ends. This CDR3 has 14 amino acids. The germline CDR1 and CDR2 sequences are SGHRS and YFSETQ. CDR3: CASSLVASQETQYF. Here the CDR3 DNA reads TGCGCCAGCAGCTTGGTTGCCAGCCAAGAGACCCAGTACTTC.

The chain links TRBV18 to TRBJ1-2, with 11 bases lining up with TRBD1. Trimming removed 3 bases from V and 6 bases from J; junction bases left unmatched: 3. CDR3 length: 14 residues. CDR1 and CDR2 (germline): KGHSH, LQKENI. The CDR3 region has the DNA TGTGCCAGCTCACCGATGGGACAGGGGGATGGCTACACCTTC. Protein: CASSPMGQGDGYTF. The complete variable domain, with remaining parts taken from reference TRBV18 and TRBJ1-2, reads NAGVMQNPRHLVRRRGQEARLRCSPMKGHSHVYWYRQLPEEGLKFMVYLQKENIIDESGMPKERFSAEFPKEGPSILRIQQVVRGDSAAYFCASSPMGQGDGYTFGSGTRLTVV.

CDR3 residues: CASSQKGLAGGQETQYF. CDR3 DNA sequence: TGTGCCAGCAGCCAAAAGGGACTAGCGGGAGGTCAAGAGACCCAGTACTTC. J is TRBJ2-5 and V is TRBV16, with 15 bases lining up with TRBD2. CDR1 and CDR2 from the germline V gene are KGHSY and FQNENV. Trimming cost V 2 bases and J 2 bases; bases outside gene matches: 3. This CDR3 region has 17 residues.

The chain is built from TRBV29-1 and TRBJ2-1, with 9 bases fitting TRBD1. The germline V gene encodes CDR1 SQVTM and CDR2 ANQGSEA. V lost 2 bases, J lost 3 bases, and 8 bases stayed unmatched. There are 16 residues in the CDR3. CDR3 DNA: TGCAGCGTTGAACAGCCGGGACAGGGTCACTACAATGAGCAGTTCTTC. It specifies CSVEQPGQGHYNEQFF.

The chain couples TRBV18 to TRBJ2-7; the match to TRBD1 covers 8 bases. The germline V gene encodes CDR1 KGHSH and CDR2 LQKENI. The CDR3 is 13 residues long. The V and J ends lost 2 bases and 10 bases, in that order; junction bases with no gene match: 7. CDR3 amino acids: CASSPLLTGDQYF. The CDR3, as DNA: TGTGCCAGCTCACCATTATTGACAGGGGATCAGTACTTC.

The chain has TRBV30 and TRBJ1-4, with 7 bases lining up with TRBD1. The ends lost 1 base at V and 8 bases at J; junction bases unmatched: 4. Per germline, CDR1 GTSNPN and CDR2 SVGIG (reference sequence). There are 13 residues in the CDR3. The CDR3, as DNA: TGTGCCTGGAGTGGACAGGGTGGCGAAAAACTGTTTTTT. Its translation: CAWSGQGGEKLFF.

V gene TRBV4-3 combines with J gene TRBJ1-1; D may be TRBD1 (5 bases). Per germline, CDR1 LGHNA and CDR2 YSLEER. Trimming removed 0 bases from V and 5 bases from J, with 13 bases in between. The CDR3 consists of 15 residues. CDR3 DNA sequence: TGCGCCAGCAGCCAAGATAGGAGCAGGGTTACTGAAGCTTTCTTT. Translating it yields CASSQDRSRVTEAFF.

V and J are TRBV5-6 and TRBJ1-1; 8 nucleotides align to TRBD1. Germline-derived CDR1 and CDR2 are SGHDT and YYEEEE. The V and J ends lost 4 bases and 4 bases, in that order; junction bases with no gene match: 12. This CDR3 contains 16 residues. DNA for the CDR3: TGTGCCAGCAGCAAATATGCAGGGGGCGCGGTCACTGAAGCTTTCTTT. It encodes CASSKYAGGAVTEAFF.

This clone showed up just a few times. The chain couples TRBV6-4 to TRBJ1-2; D gene unclear. The CDR3 consists of 14 residues. Trimming stripped 6 bases from V and 4 bases from J, with 15 bases between. In germline, CDR1 is MRHNA, CDR2 SNTAGT. The CDR3 is CASRALPGGYGYTF. The CDR3 DNA reads as TGTGCCAGCAGAGCCCTCCCGGGAGGCTATGGCTACACCTTC.

CDR3 sequence reads: CASSPNRDSSYEQYF. CDR3 nucleotides: TGTGCCAGCAGCCCCAACCGGGACAGCTCCTACGAGCAGTACTTC. The V gene is TRBV7-6, the J gene TRBJ2-7; 7 bases fit TRBD1. CDR1 is SGHVS and CDR2 is FNYEAQ in the germline V gene. The CDR3 extends over 15 amino acids. The ends lost 5 bases at V and 0 bases at J; junction bases unmatched: 7.

V is TRBV30 and J is TRBJ1-6; TRBD1 agrees at 7 bases. The CDR3 sequence is 16 residues long. With V trimmed by 5 bases and J by 3 bases, 10 bases remained unmatched. Germline CDR1 is GTSNPN and CDR2 is SVGIG (reference sequence). The CDR3 coding sequence is TGTGCCTGGGATGACAGGGTAGGCCTCTATAATTCACCCCTCCACTTT. This gives the protein CAWDDRVGLYNSPLHF.

The chain is built from TRBV23-1 and TRBJ1-4; TRBD1 agrees at 10 bases. TRBV23-1 is sorted into the ORF group, with uncertain function. The V gene end was trimmed by 0 bases and the J gene end by 5 bases; junction bases not matched to a gene: 3. The length of the CDR3 is 16 residues. The CDR3 nucleotides are TGCGCCAGCAGTCAATCGACAGGGGGCGGAAATGAAAAACTGTTTTTT. Protein: CASSQSTGGGNEKLFF.

The chain links TRBV7-6 to TRBJ2-4; the match to TRBD2 covers 7 bases. Trimming at V came to 5 bases and at J to 2 bases, leaving 3 bases not matched to a gene. Germline CDR1 is SGHVS and CDR2 is FNYEAQ. The CDR3 sequence is 14 residues long. Here the CDR3 reads CASSPGGPKNIQYF. The DNA for the CDR3 is TGTGCCAGCAGCCCGGGGGGACCCAAAAACATTCAGTACTTC. Using reference TRBV7-6 and TRBJ2-4 for the parts outside the CDR3, the full variable domain is GAGVSQSPRYKVTKRGQDVALRCDPISGHVSLYWYRQALGQGPEFLTYFNYEAQQDKSGLPNDRFSAERPEGSISTLTIQRTEQRDSAMYRCASSPGGPKNIQYFGAGTRLSVL.

In its sample, this clone was seen once. The chain uses TRBV15 and TRBJ2-7; 7 positions agree with TRBD1. The CDR3 runs 16 residues. Germline CDR1 reads LNHNV; CDR2 reads YYDKDF (reference sequence). The J segment lost 2 bases and the V segment lost 5 bases, leaving 12 bases of the junction unmatched. CDR3 sequence: CATSRREGQGAYEQYF. The CDR3 DNA is TGTGCCACCAGCCGCCGCGAGGGGCAGGGGGCCTACGAGCAGTACTTC.

J is TRBJ2-7 and V is TRBV18, with D tentatively TRBD1 (5 bases). Germline assignment: CDR1 KGHSH and CDR2 LQKENI. V lost 1 base and J 6 bases, leaving 10 bases between the germline ends. This CDR3 spans 13 amino acids. The DNA of the CDR3 is TGTGCCAGCTCACCACGGACACCCCCCGAGCAGTACTTC. Translation gives CASSPRTPPEQYF.

This chain connects TRBV9 to TRBJ2-1, with TRBD2 as a possible D gene (5 bases). This CDR3 is 14 amino acids long. CDR1 is SGDLS and CDR2 is YYNGEE in the germline V gene. V was trimmed by 2 bases and J by 5 bases, leaving 11 bases between them. The CDR3 DNA follows: TGTGCCAGCAGCGTCCGGGGTGGGAACAATGAGCAGTTCTTC. Protein product: CASSVRGGNNEQFF.

This sequence joins TRBV18 and TRBJ2-3; 8 bases map to TRBD2. CDR1 KGHSH and CDR2 LQKENI come from the germline V gene. The CDR3 is 15 amino acids. Trimming removed 3 bases from V and 4 bases from J; junction bases left unmatched: 6. CDR3 residues: CASSPRGGVADTQYF. The CDR3 bases are TGTGCCAGCTCACCCCGGGGGGGTGTAGCAGATACGCAGTATTTT.

The J gene is TRBJ1-2, the V gene TRBV2; the match to TRBD1 covers 9 bases. Per germline, CDR1 SNHLY and CDR2 FYNNEI. This CDR3 is built from 15 residues. After removal of 6 bases from V and 0 bases from J, the junction contained 5 bases not matched to a gene. The CDR3 coding sequence is TGTGCCAGCAGGGTGAACAGGGGGCCTAACTATGGCTACACCTTC. This codes for CASRVNRGPNYGYTF.

The chain uses TRBV5-1 and TRBJ1-1; D is possibly TRBD1 (6 bases). The CDR3 spans 14 residues. V shed 3 bases and J shed 6 bases, with 15 bases lying between them. CDR1 and CDR2 from the germline V gene are SGHRS and YFSETQ. In DNA form, the CDR3 reads TGCGCCAGCAGCTCGGCAGGGGCGTACGCTGAAGCTTTCTTT. It specifies CASSSAGAYAEAFF.

This rearrangement joins TRBV9 to TRBJ2-3; 7 bases match TRBD1. Germline V gives CDR1 SGDLS, CDR2 YYNGEE. The CDR3 spans 13 residues. J gave up 3 bases and V 3 bases, and 1 base lay outside the gene matches. Here the CDR3 reads CASSGTGTDTQYF. The CDR3 DNA reads as TGTGCCAGCAGCGGGACAGGAACAGATACGCAGTATTTT.

This chain connects TRBV5-8 to TRBJ1-2; possible D gene TRBD1, 5 bases. The germline gives CDR1 SGHTS, CDR2 YDEGEE. Trimming shortened V by 7 bases and J by 3 bases, and 10 bases separated the two germline ends. CDR3 length: 12 residues. In nucleotides, the CDR3 is TGTGCCAGCCGGGGGTCCTACTATGGCTACACCTTC. It encodes CASRGSYYGYTF.

This CDR3 is CSVLGQGFYGYTF. CDR3 bases: TGCAGCGTTTTGGGACAGGGCTTCTATGGCTACACCTTC. This chain uses TRBV29-1 with TRBJ1-2; TRBD1 matches at 9 bases. The V segment lost 5 bases and the J segment 4 bases; nucleotides outside the gene matches: 5. This CDR3 is built from 13 residues. CDR1 SQVTM and CDR2 ANQGSEA come from the germline V gene.

CDR3 bases: TGTGCCAGCAGTTATCGGGTTGGAGCGGGGGGCGGTGAGCAGTTCTTC. It codes for CASSYRVGAGGGEQFF. V is TRBV6-5 and J is TRBJ2-1, with 9 bases fitting TRBD2. This CDR3 is 16 amino acids long. V gave up 3 bases and J gave up 9 bases; unmatched junction bases: 12. CDR1 and CDR2 from the germline V gene are MNHEY and SVGAGI.

The chain recombines TRBV12-5 with TRBJ2-3; 12 nucleotides agree with TRBD2. Germline V gives CDR1 LGHNT, CDR2 FRNRAP. The V and J ends lost 0 bases and 9 bases, in that order; junction bases with no gene match: 13. The CDR3 is 18 amino acids. The CDR3 loop reads CASGLVLSSGGEVGTQYF. CDR3 sequence (DNA): TGTGCTAGTGGTTTGGTACTGTCTAGCGGGGGGGAGGTGGGGACGCAGTATTTT.

This sequence joins TRBV15 and TRBJ2-1, with TRBD2 identical over 10 bases. The CDR3 is 15 residues long. CDR1 and CDR2 from the germline V gene are LNHNV and YYDKDF (reference sequence). The V gene end was trimmed by 5 bases and the J gene end by 5 bases; junction bases not matched to a gene: 6. CDR3 in amino acids: CATSPGTSENNEQFF. In DNA form, the CDR3 reads TGTGCCACCAGCCCCGGGACTAGCGAGAACAATGAGCAGTTCTTC.